This T cell receptor (beta chain) was obtained from a study of response to subunit inactivated influenza vaccine. This clonotype occurred a few times. What it binds is not known. General study findings and limits: It was suggested by the authors that few new T cells are recruited by each seasonal influenza vaccination.

In TCRdb, the RT-PCR reads were re-called with MiXCR into one record per CDR3 protein. The sample shows 530,000 or so distinct CDR3 sequences, 14% of them seen only once. Trimming removed 4 bases from V and 4 bases from J; junction bases left unmatched: 8. The CDR3 length is 16 residues. CDR1 DFQATT and CDR2 SNEGSKA come from the germline V gene (reference sequence). The chain couples TRBV20-1 to TRBJ2-4, with 12 nucleotides matching TRBD2. The source was PBMCs from blood, collected roughly 13 days after vaccination. This TCR derives from a man aged 45-65 years who received an inactivated influenza vaccine. CDR3 protein: CSAISSGRAGKNIQYF. Here the CDR3 DNA reads TGCAGTGCTATTTCTAGCGGGAGGGCCGGGAAAAACATTCAGTACTTC.